These 32 T cell receptor beta chains originate from one sample sequenced in a study of Ad26.COV2.S vaccination and SARS-CoV-2 variants. Clones were sequenced by immunoSEQ multiplex PCR, and TCRdb holds only the in-frame ones, with some missing. The sample includes roughly 380,000 clones, around 89% of them seen just once. The treatment here: about 20 received Ad26.COV2.S at low or high dose, single or two shots; about 5 received placebo; per-sample allocation not given. Sampling was done on day 63 after the first vaccine or placebo injection. The sequenced sample was peripheral blood, obtained in a trial of Ad26.COV2.S vaccine versus placebo. All receptors derive from a person aged 18-65 years who received the Ad26.COV2.S COVID-19 vaccine or a placebo.

The chain has TRBV27 and TRBJ2-3; D is possibly TRBD1 (6 bases). CDR1 is MNHEY and CDR2 is SMNVEV in the germline V gene (reference sequence). V lost 3 bases and J lost 10, with 11 bases in between. This CDR3 has 12 residues. For the CDR3, the DNA is TGTGCCAGCAGTTTGTGGCAGGGGTCGCAGTATTTT. Protein sequence: CASSLWQGSQYF.

This chain uses TRBV7-2 with TRBJ2-7; tentative D call: TRBD2 (6 bases). V was cut by 3 bases and J by 2 bases, with 11 bases left in between. The CDR3 has 14 residues. The V gene's germline CDR1 is SGHTA and CDR2 FQGNSA. In DNA, the CDR3 is TGTGCCAGCAGCTTTACGGGGGAGGCCTACGAGCAGTACTTC. It encodes CASSFTGEAYEQYF.

The gene calls are TRBV5-4 and TRBJ2-5; D is ambiguous. This CDR3 spans 13 amino acids. Germline V lookup: CDR1 SGHNT, CDR2 YYREEE (reference sequence). V lost 3 bases, J lost 2 bases, and 8 bases lay in between. CDR3 sequence reads: CASSSEYQETQYF. The CDR3 nucleotides read TGTGCCAGCAGCTCTGAATATCAAGAGACCCAGTACTTC.

V usage is TRBV27 and J usage is TRBJ2-5; D unclear. The CDR3 spans 15 residues. Germline CDR1 and CDR2: MNHEY and SMNVEV (reference sequence). With 2 bases removed from V and 0 bases from J, the gap between germline ends came to 10 bases. The CDR3 DNA is TGTGCCAGCAGTTTAAACTACGGGTACCAAGAGACCCAGTACTTC. Its protein is CASSLNYGYQETQYF.

V gene TRBV30 combines with J gene TRBJ1-2; tentative D call: TRBD1 (5 bases). The CDR3 is made up of 12 amino acids. Trimming removed 4 bases from V and 5 bases from J, with 11 bases in between. CDR1 is GTSNPN, CDR2 SVGIG, per germline (reference sequence). CDR3 sequence (DNA): TGTGCCTGGACTTCAGGGAGTTATGGCTACACCTTC. Its translation is CAWTSGSYGYTF.

The rearrangement joins TRBV19 to TRBJ1-2; D gene uncertain. CDR1 LNHDA and CDR2 SQIVND come from the germline V gene (reference sequence). The CDR3 loop spans 13 amino acids. V was clipped by 3 bases and J by 4 bases, with 9 bases between them. CDR3 loop: CASSIRTGYGYTF. The CDR3, as DNA: TGTGCCAGTAGTATTCGGACGGGCTATGGCTACACCTTC.

The J gene is TRBJ1-1, the V gene TRBV7-9, with 7 bases lining up with TRBD1. CDR1 is SEHNR, CDR2 FQNEAQ, per germline (reference sequence). The CDR3 covers 16 residues. V trimming: 0 bases; J trimming: 7 bases; junction bases outside the gene matches: 11. The CDR3 region has the DNA TGTGCCAGCAGCTTAGCCGGGACAGCCACCTCCCTTGAAGCTTTCTTT. Protein: CASSLAGTATSLEAFF.

The rearrangement links TRBV7-2 to TRBJ2-2, with 8 nucleotides matching TRBD1. This CDR3 has 16 amino acids. From germline, CDR1 is SGHTA and CDR2 FQGNSA. V lost 3 bases, J lost 1 base, and 4 bases stayed unmatched. CDR3 nucleotide sequence: TGTGCCAGCAGCTTCGCCGGGACAGGGAACACCGGGGAGCTGTTTTTT. Its protein product is CASSFAGTGNTGELFF.

The rearrangement uses TRBV4-1 and TRBJ1-6, with D unclear. Germline CDR1 MGHRA, CDR2 YSYEKL. The germline V and J ends were trimmed by 0 bases and 6 bases, with 6 bases remaining between them. The CDR3 covers 14 residues. The CDR3 sequence is CASSQDFTNSPLHF. CDR3 DNA: TGCGCCAGCAGCCAAGATTTCACTAATTCACCCCTCCACTTT.

This sequence joins TRBV27 and TRBJ2-7, with no clear D. Germline V CDR1 and CDR2: MNHEY, SMNVEV (reference sequence). CDR3 size: 14 residues. V lost 0 bases and J lost 6, with 12 bases in between. CDR3 region: CASSLSGGTAEQYF. CDR3 DNA sequence: TGTGCCAGCAGTTTATCCGGTGGAACCGCCGAGCAGTACTTC.

This chain links TRBV5-4 with TRBJ2-3; the D gene is possibly TRBD2 (6 bases). The CDR3 sequence is 15 residues long. V lost 4 bases, J lost 0 bases, and 12 bases lay in between. Germline values: CDR1 SGHNT, CDR2 YYREEE (reference sequence). The chain's CDR3 is CASSRGEVSTDTQYF. The DNA of the CDR3 is TGTGCCAGCAGCCGCGGGGAGGTTAGCACAGATACGCAGTATTTT.

The chain combines TRBV2 with TRBJ2-5; D may be TRBD1 or TRBD2 (5 bases each). There are 14 residues in the CDR3. V was pared by 4 bases and J by 2 bases, with 11 bases between. Germline V gene lookup returns CDR1 SNHLY and CDR2 FYNNEI. This chain's CDR3 is CASSGRGRQETQYF. CDR3 bases: TGTGCCAGCAGTGGTAGGGGACGACAAGAGACCCAGTACTTC.

The rearrangement uses TRBV19 and TRBJ1-5; no definite D call. Germline V lookup: CDR1 LNHDA, CDR2 SQIVND (reference sequence). CDR3 length: 16 amino acids. V lost 1 base, J lost 3 bases, and 13 bases lay in between. The CDR3 coding sequence is TGTGCCAGTAGTATAGCCCGGGCTCGCGACAATCAGCCCCAGCATTTT. This encodes CASSIARARDNQPQHF.

This sequence joins TRBV7-6 and TRBJ2-6; either TRBD1 or TRBD2 may fit D (5 bases each). The CDR3 spans 17 residues. Germline loops: CDR1 SGHVS, CDR2 FNYEAQ. V was trimmed by 3 bases and J by 0 bases, leaving 12 bases between them. The CDR3 is CASSLGPSLSGANVLTF. In DNA, the CDR3 is TGTGCCAGCAGCTTGGGACCGTCGCTCTCTGGGGCCAACGTCCTGACTTTC.

This clone came up once. In the same sample, other DNA sequences code for this CDR3. V gene TRBV18 combines with J gene TRBJ2-3; D ambiguous. Germline assignment: CDR1 KGHSH and CDR2 LQKENI. With 2 bases removed from V and 2 bases from J, the gap between germline ends came to 8 bases. The CDR3 runs 14 residues. The CDR3 DNA reads as TGTGCCAGCTCACCAGGGCAGTCCACAGATACGCAGTATTTT. This encodes CASSPGQSTDTQYF.

This rearrangement joins TRBV18 to TRBJ1-6; possibly TRBD1 for D (6 bases). Trimming took 5 bases from V and 8 from J, leaving 7 bases between them. This CDR3 spans 12 amino acids. Germline V CDR1 and CDR2: KGHSH, LQKENI. The CDR3 region has the DNA TGTGCCAGCTCAGGGGGCGATTCACCCCTCCACTTT. Residues: CASSGGDSPLHF.

In its sample, this clone was seen a few times. The rearrangement uses TRBV7-3 and TRBJ2-1, with D hard to call. The length of the CDR3 is 12 residues. Germline lookup yields CDR1 SGHTA and CDR2 FQGTGA. The ends were cut back, 0 bases at V and 6 bases at J, with 3 bases in the middle. The CDR3 here is CASSLTANEQFF. In DNA, the CDR3 is TGTGCCAGCAGCTTAACGGCCAATGAGCAGTTCTTC.

This sequence joins TRBV30 and TRBJ2-7, with D perhaps TRBD1 (6 bases). Germline-derived CDR1 and CDR2 are GTSNPN and SVGIG (reference sequence). Trimming stripped 4 bases from V and 3 bases from J, with 7 bases between. The CDR3 sequence is 11 residues long. The CDR3 sequence: CAWNRDYEQYF. CDR3 in DNA: TGTGCCTGGAACAGGGACTACGAGCAGTACTTC.

V gene TRBV10-3 combines with J gene TRBJ1-1; D might be TRBD1 (5 bases). CDR1 is ENHRY and CDR2 is SYGVKD in the germline V gene. Trimming left V 2 bases short and J 7 bases short, with 14 bases between. The CDR3 is 14 amino acids. The CDR3 here is CAISEGQGYDEAFF. The CDR3, as DNA: TGTGCCATCAGTGAGGGGCAGGGTTACGATGAAGCTTTCTTT.

This chain's CDR3 is CSVRWWGVNEQFF. The DNA of the CDR3 is TGCAGCGTGCGTTGGTGGGGGGTCAATGAGCAGTTCTTC. The V call is TRBV29-1, the J call TRBJ2-1; perhaps TRBD2 as D (6 bases). This CDR3 is built from 13 residues. Trimming took 6 bases from V and 6 from J, leaving 15 bases between them. Per germline, CDR1 SQVTM and CDR2 ANQGSEA.

This CDR3 is CASRATGTPGNTIYF. In DNA form, the CDR3 reads TGTGCCAGCAGGGCTACAGGGACCCCAGGAAACACCATATATTTT. The chain links TRBV28 to TRBJ1-3, with D possibly matching TRBD1 (6 bases). There are 15 residues in the CDR3. Germline CDR1 MDHEN, CDR2 SYDVKM. The V gene lost 6 bases and the J gene lost 4 bases, with 16 bases spanning the gap.

This chain links TRBV5-5 with TRBJ1-6, with D uncertain. The germline V gene encodes CDR1 SGHKS and CDR2 YYEKEE (reference sequence). Between the trimmed V and J ends, which lost 1 base and 7 bases, there was a span of 6 bases. CDR3 size: 13 residues. The DNA for the CDR3 is TGTGCCAGCAGCTTGTTTAAAAATTCACCCCTCCACTTT. It is translated as CASSLFKNSPLHF.

This clone was detected once. V is TRBV28 and J is TRBJ2-7, with D possibly TRBD1 on 6 matching bases. The germline CDR1 and CDR2 sequences are MDHEN and SYDVKM. The V gene lost 6 bases and the J gene lost 0 bases, with 12 bases spanning the gap. CDR3 length equals 14 residues. The CDR3 loop is CASREGGFSYEQYF. The CDR3, as DNA: TGTGCCAGCAGAGAAGGGGGATTCTCCTACGAGCAGTACTTC.

The genes are TRBV27 and TRBJ2-3, with 7 bases that match TRBD1. The V and J ends lost 3 bases and 2 bases, in that order; junction bases with no gene match: 2. The CDR3 runs 14 residues. Germline V gene data show CDR1 as MNHEY and CDR2 as SMNVEV (reference sequence). The CDR3 loop reads CASSLDRTTDTQYF. DNA of the CDR3: TGTGCCAGCAGTTTGGACAGGACCACAGATACGCAGTATTTT.

J is TRBJ1-5 and V is TRBV6-2 or TRBV6-3; D is undetermined. From germline, CDR1 is MNHEY and CDR2 SVGEGT. Trimming took off 5 bases at V and 1 base at J, with 21 bases between the two ends. The CDR3 spans 18 residues. The CDR3, as DNA: TGTGCCAGCAGTAGTCGTTATGGGGAGCCCCGGAGCAATCAGCCCCAGCATTTT. This codes for CASSSRYGEPRSNQPQHF.

V usage is TRBV24-1 and J usage is TRBJ2-1, with 7 bases matching TRBD1. With 3 bases clipped from V and 3 bases from J, the junction kept 7 bases outside the gene matches. Germline loops: CDR1 KGHDR, CDR2 SFDVKD. The CDR3 runs to 16 residues. The CDR3 sequence is CATSDTPTGIYNEQFF. The CDR3 bases are TGTGCCACCAGTGATACACCGACAGGGATCTACAATGAGCAGTTCTTC.

The sample holds a few counts of this clone. The V and J genes are TRBV30 and TRBJ1-2; 10 bases map to TRBD1. The V gene end was trimmed by 6 bases and the J gene end by 0 bases; junction bases not matched to a gene: 10. Per germline, CDR1 GTSNPN and CDR2 SVGIG (reference sequence). The CDR3 runs to 16 residues. The CDR3 protein is CACTGTGVLANYGYTF. Here the CDR3 DNA reads TGTGCCTGCACCGGGACAGGGGTCCTAGCTAACTATGGCTACACCTTC.

The chain joins TRBV3-1 (or the pseudogene TRBV3-2) to TRBJ2-7, with D maybe TRBD2 (5 bases). Germline V lookup: CDR1 LGHDT, CDR2 YNNKEL (reference sequence). This CDR3 is built from 13 residues. V was clipped by 4 bases and J by 2 bases, with 9 bases between them. The CDR3 is CASSPGETYEQYF. DNA for the CDR3: TGTGCCAGCAGCCCCGGGGAGACCTACGAGCAGTACTTC.

The genes are TRBV4-3 and TRBJ2-7; unclear D gene. CDR3 size: 14 residues. Trimming shortened V by 3 bases and J by 3 bases, and 12 bases separated the two germline ends. Germline CDR1 is LGHNA and CDR2 is YSLEER. The CDR3 nucleotides are TGCGCCAGCAGCCATAATGTAGATTACTACGAGCAGTACTTC. This encodes CASSHNVDYYEQYF.

V and J are TRBV5-1 and TRBJ2-5; D not certain. The CDR3 has 15 amino acids. Germline CDR1 and CDR2: SGHRS and YFSETQ. The V gene lost 4 bases and the J gene lost 0 bases, with 13 bases spanning the gap. Here the CDR3 DNA reads TGCGCCAGCAGCCCCGACCGCCTGTACCAAGAGACCCAGTACTTC. Amino acids: CASSPDRLYQETQYF.

The chain links TRBV27 to TRBJ1-1, with D possibly TRBD1 on 5 matching bases. The CDR3 has 16 residues. Germline V gives CDR1 MNHEY, CDR2 SMNVEV (reference sequence). V dropped 7 bases and J dropped 0 bases, with 18 bases sitting between them. CDR3 nucleotides: TGTGCCAGCACCCCCCGGGAGGGGCGAGTGAACACTGAAGCTTTCTTT. It codes for CASTPREGRVNTEAFF.

This chain uses TRBV19 with TRBJ2-2, with TRBD1 as a possible D gene (6 bases). Trimming took off 3 bases at V and 4 bases at J, with 12 bases between the two ends. The CDR3 has 15 amino acids. Germline V gene data show CDR1 as LNHDA and CDR2 as SQIVND (reference sequence). The CDR3 loop is CASSMGAPGTGELFF. CDR3 in DNA: TGTGCCAGTAGTATGGGGGCCCCAGGCACCGGGGAGCTGTTTTTT.